This T cell receptor (beta chain) was captured in a study of blood T cell repertoires in COVID-19. Study summary: Sample material is recorded as cDNA or gDNA derived from T cells, B-cell-depleted T cells, or PBMCs.

Clones were sequenced by immunoSEQ multiplex PCR, and TCRdb holds only the in-frame ones, with some missing. Counted here are under 150,000 clones, roughly 80% occurring once; the ten biggest clones make up around 35%. Looked up from germline, CDR1 is MNHEY and CDR2 is SVGAGI. CDR3 length: 14 residues. The V and J ends lost 6 bases and 8 bases respectively, with 17 bases between them. This clonotype originated in a human donor in a cohort sampled during active COVID-19. The chain combines TRBV6-5 with TRBJ1-5; D remains unclear. Sequenced sample: peripheral blood. CDR3 in DNA: TGTGCCAGCAGCTTCGGACTAAACGGGGAGCCCCAGCATTTT. Amino acids: CASSFGLNGEPQHF.